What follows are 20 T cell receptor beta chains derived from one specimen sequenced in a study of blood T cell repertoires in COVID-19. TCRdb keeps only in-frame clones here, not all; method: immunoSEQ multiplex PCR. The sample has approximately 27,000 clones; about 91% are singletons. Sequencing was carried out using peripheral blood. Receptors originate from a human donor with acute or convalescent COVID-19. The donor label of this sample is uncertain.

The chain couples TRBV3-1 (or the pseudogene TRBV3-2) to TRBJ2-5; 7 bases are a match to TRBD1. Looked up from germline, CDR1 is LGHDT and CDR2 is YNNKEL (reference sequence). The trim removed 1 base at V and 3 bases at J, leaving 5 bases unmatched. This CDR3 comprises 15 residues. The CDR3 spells CASSQAIGQEETQYF. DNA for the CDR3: TGTGCCAGCAGCCAAGCCATCGGACAGGAAGAGACCCAGTACTTC.

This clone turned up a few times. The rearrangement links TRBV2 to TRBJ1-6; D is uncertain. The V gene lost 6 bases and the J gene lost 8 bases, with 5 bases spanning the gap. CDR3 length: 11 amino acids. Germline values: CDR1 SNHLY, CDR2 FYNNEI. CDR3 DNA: TGTGCCAGCAGGAGGGATTCACCCCTCCACTTT. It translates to CASRRDSPLHF.

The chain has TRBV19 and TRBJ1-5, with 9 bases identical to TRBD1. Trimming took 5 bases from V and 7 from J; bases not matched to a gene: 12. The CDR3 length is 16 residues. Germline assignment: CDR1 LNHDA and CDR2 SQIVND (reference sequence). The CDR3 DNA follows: TGTGCCAGTAGTGTCCTCGGGACAGGGTACGAGCAGCCCCAGCATTTT. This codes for CASSVLGTGYEQPQHF.

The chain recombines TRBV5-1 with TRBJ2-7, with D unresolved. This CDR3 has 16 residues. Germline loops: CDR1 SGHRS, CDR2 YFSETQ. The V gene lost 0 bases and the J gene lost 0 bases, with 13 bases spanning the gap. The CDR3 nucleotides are TGCGCCAGCAGCTTGGCCCCAGGCTACAGCTCCTACGAGCAGTACGTC. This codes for CASSLAPGYSSYEQYV.

The CDR3 region has the DNA TGCAGCGTTTCCGGGACAGGGAATGAAGCTTTCTTT. This encodes CSVSGTGNEAFF. The V call is TRBV29-1, the J call TRBJ1-1; 9 nucleotides agree with TRBD1. Germline loops: CDR1 SQVTM, CDR2 ANQGSEA. V shed 5 bases and J 7 bases; nucleotides not matched to a gene: 5. The CDR3 contains 12 residues.

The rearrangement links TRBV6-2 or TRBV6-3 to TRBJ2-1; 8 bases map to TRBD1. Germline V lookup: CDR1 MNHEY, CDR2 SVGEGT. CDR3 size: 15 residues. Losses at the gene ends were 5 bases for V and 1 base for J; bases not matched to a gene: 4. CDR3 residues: CASSPRTGSYNEQFF. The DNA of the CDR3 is TGTGCCAGCAGTCCGAGGACAGGGTCCTACAATGAGCAGTTCTTC.

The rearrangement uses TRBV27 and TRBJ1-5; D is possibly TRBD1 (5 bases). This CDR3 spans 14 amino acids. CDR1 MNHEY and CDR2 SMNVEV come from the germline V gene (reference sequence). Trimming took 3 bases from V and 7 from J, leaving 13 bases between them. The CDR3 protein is CASSLGGKWQPQHF. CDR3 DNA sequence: TGTGCCAGCAGTTTGGGGGGGAAGTGGCAGCCCCAGCATTTT.

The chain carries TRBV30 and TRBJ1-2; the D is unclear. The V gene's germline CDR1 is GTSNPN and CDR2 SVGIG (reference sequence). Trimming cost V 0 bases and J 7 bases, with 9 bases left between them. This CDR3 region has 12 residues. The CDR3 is CAWSVVAGGYTF. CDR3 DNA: TGTGCCTGGAGTGTCGTTGCCGGTGGCTACACCTTC.

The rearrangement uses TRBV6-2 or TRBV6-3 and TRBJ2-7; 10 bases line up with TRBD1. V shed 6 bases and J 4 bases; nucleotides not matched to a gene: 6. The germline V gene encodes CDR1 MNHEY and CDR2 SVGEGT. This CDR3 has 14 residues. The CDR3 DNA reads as TGTGCCAGCAGCCGACAGGGGGCGGGATACGAGCAGTACTTC. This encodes CASSRQGAGYEQYF.

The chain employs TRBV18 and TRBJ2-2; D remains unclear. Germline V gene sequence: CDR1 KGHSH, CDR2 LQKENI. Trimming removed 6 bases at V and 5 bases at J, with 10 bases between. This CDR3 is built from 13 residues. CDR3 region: CASSREDTGELFF. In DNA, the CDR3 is TGTGCCAGCTCGCGAGAAGATACCGGGGAGCTGTTTTTT.

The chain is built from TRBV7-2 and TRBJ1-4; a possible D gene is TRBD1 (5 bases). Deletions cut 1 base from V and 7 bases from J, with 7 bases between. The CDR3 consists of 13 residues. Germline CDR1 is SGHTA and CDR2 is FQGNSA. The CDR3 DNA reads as TGTGCCAGCAGCTTAGTCGGGGGTGAAAAACTGTTTTTT. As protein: CASSLVGGEKLFF.

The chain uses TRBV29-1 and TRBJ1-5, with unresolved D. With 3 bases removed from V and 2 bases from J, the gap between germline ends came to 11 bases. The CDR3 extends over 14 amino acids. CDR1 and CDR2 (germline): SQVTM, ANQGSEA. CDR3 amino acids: CSVDTREGNQPQHF. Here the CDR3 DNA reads TGCAGCGTTGACACGAGGGAGGGCAATCAGCCCCAGCATTTT.

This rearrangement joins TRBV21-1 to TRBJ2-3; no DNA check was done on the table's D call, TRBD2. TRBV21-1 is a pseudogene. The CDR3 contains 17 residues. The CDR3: CASSKNVRLGLFDTQYF. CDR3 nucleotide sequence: TGTGCCAGCAGCAAAAATGTGAGACTAGGCCTTTTTGATACGCAGTATTTT.

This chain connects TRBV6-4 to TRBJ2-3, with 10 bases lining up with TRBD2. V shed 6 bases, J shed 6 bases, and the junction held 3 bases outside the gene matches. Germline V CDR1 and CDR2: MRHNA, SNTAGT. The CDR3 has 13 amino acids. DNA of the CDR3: TGTGCCAGCAGGAGTAGCGGGGGGGATACGCAGTATTTT. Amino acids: CASRSSGGDTQYF.

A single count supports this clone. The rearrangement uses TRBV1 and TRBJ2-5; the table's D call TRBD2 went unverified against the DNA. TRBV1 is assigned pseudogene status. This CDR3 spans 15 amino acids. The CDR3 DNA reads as TGCACCAGCAGCCAAGTCTGGGGGGGGGCAGAGACCCAGTACTTC. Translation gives CTSSQVWGGAETQYF.

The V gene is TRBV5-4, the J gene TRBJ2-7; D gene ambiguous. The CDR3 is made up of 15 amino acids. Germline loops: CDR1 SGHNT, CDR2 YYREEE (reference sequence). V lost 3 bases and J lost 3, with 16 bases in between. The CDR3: CASSSLGIASYEQYF. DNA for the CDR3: TGTGCCAGCAGCTCCCTTGGAATAGCTAGCTACGAGCAGTACTTC. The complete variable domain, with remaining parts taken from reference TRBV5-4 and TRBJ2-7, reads ETGVTQSPTHLIKTRGQQVTLRCSSQSGHNTVSWYQQALGQGPQFIFQYYREEENGRGNFPPRFSGLQFPNYSSELNVNALELDDSALYLCASSSLGIASYEQYFGPGTRLTVT.

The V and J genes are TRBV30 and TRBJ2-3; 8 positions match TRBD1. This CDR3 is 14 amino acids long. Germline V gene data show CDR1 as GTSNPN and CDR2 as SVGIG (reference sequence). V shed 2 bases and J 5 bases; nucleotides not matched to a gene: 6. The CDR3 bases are TGTGCCTGGAGTACAGGGGGTGCCGAAGATACGCAGTATTTT. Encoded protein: CAWSTGGAEDTQYF.

CDR3 bases: TGCAGCTGTAGAAGGGAGTTGGACACTGAAGCTTTCTTT. This codes for CSCRRELDTEAFF. The chain has TRBV29-1 and TRBJ1-1, with no clear D. V was cut by 8 bases and J by 3 bases, with 16 bases left in between. The CDR3 contains 13 residues. Germline assignment: CDR1 SQVTM and CDR2 ANQGSEA.

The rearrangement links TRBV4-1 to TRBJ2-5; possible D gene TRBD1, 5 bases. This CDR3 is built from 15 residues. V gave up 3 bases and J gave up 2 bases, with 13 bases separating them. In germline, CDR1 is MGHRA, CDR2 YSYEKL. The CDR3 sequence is CASSQQGDRQETQYF. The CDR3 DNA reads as TGCGCCAGCAGCCAGCAGGGTGACAGACAAGAGACCCAGTACTTC.

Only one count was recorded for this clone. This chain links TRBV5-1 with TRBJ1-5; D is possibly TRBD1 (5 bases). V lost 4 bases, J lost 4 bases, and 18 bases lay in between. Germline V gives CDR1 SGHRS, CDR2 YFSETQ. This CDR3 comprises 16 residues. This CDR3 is CASSPGGGRFNQPQHF. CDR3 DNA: TGCGCCAGCAGCCCCGGGGGGGGTAGGTTTAATCAGCCCCAGCATTTT.